This T cell receptor (beta chain) was captured in a study of blood T cell repertoires in COVID-19. Overall study: Whether acute or convalescent, the COVID-19 samples came from the United States, Italy and Spain. Nucleic acid was either cDNA or gDNA, and it came from T cells, B-cell-depleted T cells, or PBMCs.

Trimming took off 5 bases at V and 7 bases at J, with 18 bases between the two ends. The CDR3 spans 14 residues. CDR1 SGDLS and CDR2 YYNGEE come from the germline V gene. TCRdb keeps only in-frame clones here, not all; method: immunoSEQ multiplex PCR. Here the sample spans 300,000 to 350,000 clones, around nine tenths being singletons. The chain joins TRBV9 to TRBJ1-2, with D possibly being TRBD1 (6 bases). The sequencing sample was made of peripheral blood. The origin of this receptor is a woman in her seventies with COVID-19, enrolled during active disease. DNA of the CDR3: TGTGCCAGCAGGGGCCTCCGTCGGGGGGCTGGCTACACCTTC. It specifies CASRGLRRGAGYTF.